Following are 21 T cell receptor beta chains from one sample sequenced in a study of blood T cells in healthy people across ages. Through a sample-barcoded 5' primer and a J-beta primer mix, a second PCR was run for roughly 6 to 11 cycles. TCRdb passed the 5' RACE reads through MiXCR, listing each CDR3 protein once. The sample consists of about 560,000 distinct CDR3 sequences, about a quarter of them appearing once. This same sample was also part of a study on T cells of mothers and their children.

The sequenced sample was blood. The receptors come from a boy between 2 and 10 years old in good health.

The chain couples TRBV21-1 to TRBJ1-2. TRBV21-1 is labeled a pseudogene. The CDR3 is made up of 15 amino acids. CDR3 in amino acids: CASRGGLGFCYGYTF. The CDR3 DNA sequence: TGTGCCAGCAGAGGCGGCCTAGGATTTTGCTATGGCTACACCTTC.

V usage is TRBV15 and J usage is TRBJ2-7, with 7 bases matching TRBD1. V was pared by 3 bases and J by 6 bases, with 8 bases of the junction left unmatched. Germline V lookup: CDR1 LNHNV, CDR2 YYDKDF (reference sequence). The CDR3 loop spans 14 amino acids. The CDR3 here is CATSRATGVSEQYF. In nucleotides, the CDR3 is TGTGCCACCAGCAGGGCCACAGGGGTGAGCGAGCAGTACTTC.

The chain joins TRBV6-2 or TRBV6-3 to TRBJ1-1; no reliable D call. V was clipped by 2 bases and J by 6 bases, with 7 bases between them. Germline values: CDR1 MNHEY, CDR2 SVGEGT. The CDR3 is 12 residues long. CDR3 amino acids: CASSYGNAEAFF. CDR3 in DNA: TGTGCCAGCAGTTACGGAAACGCTGAAGCTTTCTTT.

The CDR3 DNA reads TGTGCCAGCAGCCAAGAGGGCCTAGCGGGATCTGGTGAGCAGTTCTTC. It is translated as CASSQEGLAGSGEQFF. This chain joins TRBV3-1 and TRBJ2-1; 9 bases align to TRBD2. The germline V gene encodes CDR1 LGHDT and CDR2 YNNKEL (reference sequence). With V trimmed by 0 bases and J by 9 bases, 9 bases remained unmatched. This CDR3 region has 16 residues.

The chain couples TRBV7-2 to TRBJ1-2; D is undetermined. Trimming cost V 3 bases and J 6 bases, with 20 bases left between them. The CDR3 totals 16 residues. Germline V gene lookup returns CDR1 SGHTA and CDR2 FQGNSA. The DNA of the CDR3 is TGTGCCAGCAGCTTTGTGCTCATTTTTTTCGAACATGGCTACACCTTC. It specifies CASSFVLIFFEHGYTF.

The table lists this clonotype with a few counts. The chain carries TRBV4-3 and TRBJ2-5; D might be TRBD1 (6 bases). Near its end, the DNA agrees better with TRBJ2-7, so the J call may be wrong. Germline CDR1 and CDR2: LGHNA and YSLEER. The CDR3 is made up of 15 amino acids. The CDR3 loop reads CASSQDGSRGDEQYF. The DNA of the CDR3 is TGCGCCAGCAGCCAAGATGGTAGCAGGGGTGACGAGCAGTACTTC.

The chain employs TRBV20-1 and TRBJ1-1, with TRBD1 matching 8 bases. V shed 6 bases and J 5 bases; nucleotides not matched to a gene: 5. The CDR3 has 12 residues. Germline assignment: CDR1 DFQATT and CDR2 SNEGSKA (reference sequence). CDR3 coding DNA: TGCAGTGCCAAGACAGGGGATACTGAAGCTTTCTTT. This sequence encodes CSAKTGDTEAFF.

This clonotype was recorded a few times. This rearrangement joins TRBV6-1 to TRBJ1-3, with D uncertain. Trimming took off 2 bases at V and 4 bases at J, with 9 bases between the two ends. This CDR3 has 14 residues. Germline-derived CDR1 and CDR2 are MNHNS and SASEGT. The CDR3: CASSEKLEGNTIYF. The CDR3 DNA reads TGTGCCAGCAGTGAAAAATTAGAAGGAAACACCATATATTTT.

This clonotype occurred a few times. J is TRBJ2-1 and V is TRBV29-1; a weak D match, TRBD1 (5 bases). There are 11 residues in the CDR3. Germline CDR1 and CDR2: SQVTM and ANQGSEA. V was pared by 3 bases and J by 10 bases, with 10 bases between. The CDR3 reads CSVDREGEQFF. In nucleotides, the CDR3 is TGCAGCGTTGACAGGGAAGGCGAGCAGTTCTTC.

This clonotype has only a few counts. The J gene is TRBJ1-1, the V gene TRBV20-1, with D unclear. The CDR3 loop spans 12 amino acids. Germline V lookup: CDR1 DFQATT, CDR2 SNEGSKA (reference sequence). The V end lost 4 bases, the J end lost 0 bases, and 6 bases lay between the germline ends. The CDR3 sequence is CSAKSMNTEAFF. The DNA of the CDR3 is TGCAGTGCTAAGTCCATGAACACTGAAGCTTTCTTT.

On this clonotype: The conserved final phenylalanine or tryptophan is absent from the CDR3, which likely points to a read error. This chain connects TRBV12-3 or TRBV12-4 to TRBJ2-3, with D unclear. The CDR3 covers 14 residues. Between the trimmed V and J ends, which lost 5 bases and 4 bases, there was a span of 13 bases. The CDR3 loop reads CASSVLVGSDTQYS. In DNA form, the CDR3 reads TGTGCCAGCAGTGTCTTAGTGGGATCAGATACGCAGTATTCT.

This clonotype showed up just a few times. J is TRBJ2-3 and V is TRBV20-1, with 14 bases fitting TRBD2. J lost 1 base, V lost 6 bases, and 3 bases had no gene match. CDR1 and CDR2 (germline): DFQATT, SNEGSKA (reference sequence). The CDR3 runs 15 residues. The CDR3 protein is CSAGTSGGRTDTQYF. CDR3 nucleotides: TGCAGTGCGGGGACTAGCGGGGGACGCACAGATACGCAGTATTTT.

A few counts support this clonotype. The rearrangement joins TRBV7-2 to TRBJ2-5; no clear D gene. Germline CDR1 and CDR2: SGHTA and FQGNSA. This CDR3 has 16 residues. V shed 0 bases and J shed 2 bases, with 13 bases lying between them. As DNA, the CDR3 is TGTGCCAGCAGCTTAGCCTCGGGCAGGCGGCAAGAGACCCAGTACTTC. Residues: CASSLASGRRQETQYF.

This clonotype was found a few times. The chain links TRBV5-1 to TRBJ1-6; D is possibly TRBD1 (6 bases). The germline gives CDR1 SGHRS, CDR2 YFSETQ. This CDR3 contains 16 residues. Trimming pared 0 bases from V and 2 bases from J, leaving 9 bases between. CDR3 sequence reads: CASSLDYRAYNSPLHF. The CDR3 nucleotides are TGCGCCAGCAGCTTGGATTACAGGGCCTATAATTCACCCCTCCACTTT.

This chain uses TRBV10-3 with TRBJ1-1; D unclear. Germline V gene lookup returns CDR1 ENHRY and CDR2 SYGVKD. With 6 bases removed from V and 6 bases from J, the gap between germline ends came to 14 bases. The CDR3 is 13 residues long. Here the CDR3 reads CAIRRTERAEAFF. Written as DNA, the CDR3 is TGTGCCATCAGGAGGACCGAGAGGGCTGAAGCTTTCTTT.

The chain employs TRBV2 and TRBJ1-4, with D tentatively TRBD1 (5 bases). V lost 7 bases and J 6 bases, leaving 21 bases between the germline ends. CDR3 size: 16 residues. From germline, CDR1 is SNHLY and CDR2 FYNNEI. The CDR3 DNA follows: TGTGCCAGCACCGACACTGGTGGGGGGACCTATGAAAAACTGTTTTTT. It codes for CASTDTGGGTYEKLFF. The full variable domain, completed using reference TRBV2 and TRBJ1-4, is EPEVTQTPSHQVTQMGQEVILRCVPISNHLYFYWYRQILGQKVEFLVSFYNNEISEKSEIFDDQFSVERPDGSNFTLKIRSTKLEDSAMYFCASTDTGGGTYEKLFFGSGTQLSVL.

In the case of this clonotype: The conserved closing phenylalanine or tryptophan is absent in this CDR3, likely reflecting a read error. The chain couples TRBV7-6 to TRBJ2-1; D is uncertain. Per the germline V gene, CDR1 is SGHVS and CDR2 is FNYEAQ. The CDR3 sequence is 14 residues long. V was pared by 5 bases and J by 9 bases, with 17 bases between. The CDR3 sequence: CASSSLSPSPEQFL. DNA for the CDR3: TGTGCCAGCAGCAGCCTCAGCCCGAGCCCTGAGCAGTTCCTC.

This chain joins TRBV9 and TRBJ2-3; perhaps TRBD2 as D (6 bases). This CDR3 is built from 18 residues. The V gene's germline CDR1 is SGDLS and CDR2 YYNGEE. V was pared by 0 bases and J by 2 bases, with 19 bases between. CDR3 in amino acids: CASSVVPSAREYTDTQYF. The DNA of the CDR3 is TGTGCCAGCAGCGTAGTACCTAGCGCCCGGGAATACACAGATACGCAGTATTTT.

This chain connects TRBV5-1 to TRBJ2-1, with a weak D call TRBD2 (5 bases). This CDR3 has 17 amino acids. Trimming left V 1 base short and J 2 bases short, with 16 bases between. Looked up from germline, CDR1 is SGHRS and CDR2 is YFSETQ. As DNA, the CDR3 is TGCGCCAGCAGCTTGTCCCCGACGGAGCGGCCCTACAATGAGCAGTTCTTC. Translated: CASSLSPTERPYNEQFF.

This clonotype was counted only a few times. The V call is TRBV9, the J call TRBJ2-3; D gene uncertain. V lost 0 bases, J lost 3 bases, and 11 bases lay in between. The CDR3 sequence is 15 residues long. The germline V gene has CDR1 SGDLS and CDR2 YYNGEE. CDR3 residues: CASSVVPQNTDTQYF. The CDR3 DNA reads TGTGCCAGCAGCGTAGTCCCCCAGAATACAGATACGCAGTATTTT.

This clonotype was observed a few times. V gene TRBV2 combines with J gene TRBJ1-2, with a tentative D call TRBD1 (5 bases). Germline V gene data show CDR1 as SNHLY and CDR2 as FYNNEI. Trimming pared 6 bases from V and 4 bases from J, leaving 12 bases between. CDR3 size: 13 residues. The CDR3 sequence is CASSGTPIYGYTF. CDR3 DNA sequence: TGTGCCAGCAGCGGGACTCCGATCTATGGCTACACCTTC.